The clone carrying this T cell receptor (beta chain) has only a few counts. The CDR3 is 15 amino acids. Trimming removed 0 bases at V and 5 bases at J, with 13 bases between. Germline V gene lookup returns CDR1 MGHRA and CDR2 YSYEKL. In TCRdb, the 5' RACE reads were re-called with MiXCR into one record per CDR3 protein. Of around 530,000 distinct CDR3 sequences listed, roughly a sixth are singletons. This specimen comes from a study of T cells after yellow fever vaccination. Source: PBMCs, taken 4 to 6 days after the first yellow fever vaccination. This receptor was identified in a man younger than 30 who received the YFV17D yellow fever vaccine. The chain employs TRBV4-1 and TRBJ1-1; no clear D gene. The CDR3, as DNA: TGCGCCAGCAGCCAAGATAGATTGGCGGGGACTGAAGCTTTCTTT. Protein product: CASSQDRLAGTEAFF.